The 7 T cell receptor beta chains in this list originate from one sample, sequenced in a study of blood T cells in healthy people across ages. Using a J-beta primer mix together with a sample-barcoded 5' primer, a second PCR was run for about 7 to 12 cycles. TCRdb independently ran MiXCR on the 5' RACE reads; one entry per CDR3 protein. The sample lists 1.5 million to 2 million distinct CDR3 sequences, 49% seen once, with roughly 2.1% in the top ten. Sequencing was done on a sample of blood. The source is a woman in her thirties or forties in good health.

The chain has TRBV7-2 and TRBJ2-1, with TRBD1 identical over 8 bases. V dropped 2 bases and J dropped 6; count of bases not matched to a gene: 9. This CDR3 contains 16 residues. Germline assignment: CDR1 SGHTA and CDR2 FQGNSA. Here the CDR3 reads CASSLIRTGLGNEQFF. The CDR3 nucleotides read TGTGCCAGCAGCTTAATCCGGACAGGGTTAGGCAATGAGCAGTTCTTC. Based on the CDR3 plus reference TRBV7-2 and TRBJ2-1, the full variable domain is GAGVSQSPSNKVTEKGKDVELRCDPISGHTALYWYRQSLGQGLEFLIYFQGNSAPDKSGLPSDRFSAERTGGSVSTLTIQRTQQEDSAVYLCASSLIRTGLGNEQFFGPGTRLTVL.

J is TRBJ1-1 and V is TRBV5-1; the D is unclear. The CDR3 consists of 14 residues. V was cut by 4 bases and J by 0 bases, with 10 bases left in between. Germline CDR1 is SGHRS and CDR2 is YFSETQ. CDR3 residues: CASSVRRVNTEAFF. In DNA, the CDR3 is TGCGCCAGCAGCGTACGGCGTGTGAACACTGAAGCTTTCTTT.

The chain has TRBV7-2 and TRBJ2-5, with TRBD2 as a possible D gene (5 bases). V was pared by 5 bases and J by 4 bases, with 20 bases between. Germline assignment: CDR1 SGHTA and CDR2 FQGNSA. The CDR3 loop spans 16 amino acids. CDR3 sequence (DNA): TGTGCCAGCAGCCTCGTTACAGCCATACGGGGAGAGACCCAGTACTTC. The encoded protein is CASSLVTAIRGETQYF. Using reference TRBV7-2 and TRBJ2-5 for the parts outside the CDR3, the full variable domain is GAGVSQSPSNKVTEKGKDVELRCDPISGHTALYWYRQSLGQGLEFLIYFQGNSAPDKSGLPSDRFSAERTGGSVSTLTIQRTQQEDSAVYLCASSLVTAIRGETQYFGPGTRLLVL.

DNA for the CDR3: TGTGCCAGCAAGGTGGACGGTGAGCAGTTCTTC. Translated, it gives CASKVDGEQFF. The chain employs TRBV28 and TRBJ2-1; no firm D call. The CDR3 has 11 amino acids. V gave up 7 bases and J gave up 9 bases, with 10 bases separating them. Germline CDR1 is MDHEN and CDR2 is SYDVKM.

The chain joins TRBV4-3 to TRBJ2-3; D gene ambiguous. This CDR3 contains 14 residues. The V and J ends lost 1 base and 4 bases respectively, with 9 bases between them. Germline CDR1 is LGHNA and CDR2 is YSLEER. CDR3 DNA sequence: TGCGCCAGCAGCCAAGCTGGAACCCCAGATACGCAGTATTTT. Protein product: CASSQAGTPDTQYF.

This clonotype was recorded at least ten times. V gene TRBV28 combines with J gene TRBJ2-7, with D possibly being TRBD2 (6 bases). CDR3 length: 13 residues. Germline CDR1 and CDR2: MDHEN and SYDVKM. Trimming left V 6 bases short and J 4 bases short, with 13 bases between. DNA of the CDR3: TGTGCCAGCAGCCCCACGGGAGATTACGAGCAGTACTTC. Translation: CASSPTGDYEQYF. The full variable domain, rest sourced from reference TRBV28 and TRBJ2-7, is DVKVTQSSRYLVKRTGEKVFLECVQDMDHENMFWYRQDPGLGLRLIYFSYDVKMKEKGDIPEGYSVSREKKERFSLILESASTNQTSMYLCASSPTGDYEQYFGPGTRLTVT.

The chain employs TRBV6-5 and TRBJ1-6; no clear D. The CDR3 contains 13 residues. V gave up 6 bases and J gave up 8 bases, with 11 bases separating them. Germline CDR1 and CDR2: MNHEY and SVGAGI. In nucleotides, the CDR3 is TGTGCCAGCAGGGCTCAGGCAGATTCACCCCTCCACTTT. It encodes CASRAQADSPLHF.